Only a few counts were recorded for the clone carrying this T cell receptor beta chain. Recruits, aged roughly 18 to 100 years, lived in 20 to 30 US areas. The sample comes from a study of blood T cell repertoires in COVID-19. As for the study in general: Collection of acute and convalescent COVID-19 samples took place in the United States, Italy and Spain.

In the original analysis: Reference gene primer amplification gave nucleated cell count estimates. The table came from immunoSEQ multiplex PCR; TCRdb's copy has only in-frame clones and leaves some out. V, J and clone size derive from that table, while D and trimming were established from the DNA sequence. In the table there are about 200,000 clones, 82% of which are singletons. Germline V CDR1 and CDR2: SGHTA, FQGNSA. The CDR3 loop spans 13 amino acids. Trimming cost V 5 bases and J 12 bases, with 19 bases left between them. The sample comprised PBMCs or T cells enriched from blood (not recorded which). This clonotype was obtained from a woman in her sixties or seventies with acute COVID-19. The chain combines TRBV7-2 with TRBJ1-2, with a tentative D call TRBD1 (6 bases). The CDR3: CASSPDRDNRDTF. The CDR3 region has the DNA TGTGCCAGCAGCCCGGACAGAGACAATCGGGACACCTTC.